This T cell receptor beta chain was recorded in a study of cytomegalovirus exposure and HLA in healthy donors. Regarding the study as a whole: A later analysis associated roughly 15,000 TCR beta sequences with HLA alleles at a 0.05 false discovery rate.

PCR employed 60 Vbeta and 13 Jbeta primers. Sequencing used immunoSEQ multiplex PCR; TCRdb keeps in-frame clones, though not all of them. The sample has roughly 58,000 clones, about 80% seen once. Germline assignment: CDR1 MDHEN and CDR2 SYDVKM. V was shortened by 6 bases and J by 0 bases, with 8 bases between the two germline ends. The CDR3 extends over 13 amino acids. A note on this clone: Its antigen is undetermined.

J is TRBJ1-1 and V is TRBV28; a weak D match, TRBD1 (6 bases). What was sequenced was PBMCs. The receptor's source is a woman aged 40 to 50 in good health and CMV-seronegative. Written as DNA, the CDR3 is TGTGCCAGCAGGACAGGCTTGAACACTGAAGCTTTCTTT. As protein: CASRTGLNTEAFF.